The present entry profiles one T cell receptor beta chain with its context. From germline, CDR1 is MDHEN and CDR2 SYDVKM. V lost 7 bases to trimming and J lost 2 bases, with 18 bases between them. CDR3 length: 16 residues. The source of the sample is a study of blood T cell repertoires in COVID-19. Assay: immunoSEQ multiplex PCR; the TCRdb copy retains only in-frame clones and omits some. Altogether approximately 250,000 clones are present, 83% being singletons, with the ten largest covering over 4.5%. The receptor was isolated from a human donor in a cohort sampled during active COVID-19. The chain has TRBV28 and TRBJ2-1; TRBD1 is a possible D gene (6 bases). Material for sequencing was peripheral blood. CDR3 DNA sequence: TGTGCCAGCATTCCTGGGCAGGGGCCTACCTACAATGAGCAGTTCTTC. This gives the protein CASIPGQGPTYNEQFF.